This entry is about one TCR beta chain. This clone was found once. Its binding antigen is unknown. The sample holds no much larger clone one base away, and base qualities are not on file. Inclusive of the bounding cysteine and phenylalanine, the CDR3 is 16 residues long. Only the CDR3 portion is preserved as DNA: 48 bases, with reading frame beginning at the first base. In the germline V gene, CDR1 corresponds to LGHNA and CDR2 to YSLEER. At the junction V is shortened by 1 base and J by 3 bases, with 13 bases in between. A two-step multiplex PCR amplified TCR-beta CDR3 regions from genomic DNA, and the second step of the PCR added Illumina-compatible adaptors. TCR-beta immunosequencing was carried out on an Illumina platform through the commercial immunoSEQ service. On the authors' methods: Two measures summarised the repertoires: productive clonality, and Top 10 Clones, meaning the percentage of T-cell templates coming from the ten most frequent sequences. Productive clonality ranged from 0 to 1, with 1 indicating a monoclonal population. Tumour-associated clones were defined as sequences comprising at least 0.1% of tumour T-cell templates but absent from matched non-adjacent lung, identified via log10 scatter plots. Analyses were done in GraphPad Prism7 and R, with Student's t-tests for two-group comparisons, ANOVA for stages, and linear regression for relationships. Entries here come from immuneACCESS through TCRdb and include only in-frame sequences with V and J called. Some clones fail to appear in such tables; in the studies checked, an unresolved V gene covers under half of the shortfall, and the cause of the remainder is unknown. From that table come the V and J calls and clone size; the DNA was used to work out D and trimming. The sample table contains 2,000 to 2,500 clones; only one count was recorded for around 75% of them. The top ten hold 23% of the sample.

Genomic DNA was extracted with the QIAamp DNA kit from frozen aliquots of unsorted single-cell suspensions. Tumour samples were surgically resected non-small cell lung cancer tissue. Tissues arrived within 2 hours of resection and were immediately processed into single-cell suspensions. Tissue was broken up mechanically, digested enzymatically with DNase I, collagenase I and hyaluronidase for roughly 28 minutes at 37 degrees C, and then filtered and RBC-lysed. The data originate from a study of immune cell composition in non-small cell lung cancer (dated by TCRdb to 2016 to 2017). Concerning the study at large: Histologic subtype was assigned using H&E plus p63, CK5, Napsin A and TTF-1 immunohistochemistry, mainly lung adenocarcinoma or squamous cell carcinoma. TCR-beta sequencing from Adaptive Biotechnologies was done on 32 to 35 paired sets of NSCLC tumour and non-adjacent lung specimens and on 20 to 30 tumour-only specimens. Supplementary cohort #1, 9 to 10 lung adenocarcinoma cases, had paired tumour/lung TCR-beta sequencing and TIL populations generated to assess tumour reactivity. Several tumour specimens with TCR-beta data were of rare histological subtypes and were excluded from the subtype comparisons. Findings and caveats that apply to the study as a whole: The reactivity cohort contained only approximately ten cases, and the tumour-reactive clones were not shown to have sequences in common with the dominant in vivo tumour-associated clones. Tumour-associated clones >0.5% were found in nearly half of NSCLC cases, namely in around 36% of adenocarcinomas versus roughly 80% of squamous carcinomas. Smoking pack-years did not significantly correlate with tumour TCR-beta clonality. Across nine to ten adenocarcinoma cases, the maximal tumour-associated clone frequency showed a strong correlation with TIL tumour reactivity, but overall clonality showed no such correlation. Compared with lung adenocarcinoma tumours, lung squamous cell carcinoma showed significantly higher Top 10 clone scores and productive clonality.

The sequenced material came from lung tumor tissue. This sequence originates from a human donor with non-small cell lung cancer. Recombination joined TRBV4-3 with TRBJ1-3; TRBD1 could be the D gene, as 5 bases match. The encoded CDR3 is CASSQGGGRVGNTIYF. The nucleotide sequence reads TGCGCCAGCAGCCAAGGCGGGGGGAGAGTTGGAAACACCATATATTTT.